This T cell receptor (beta chain) was captured by sequencing in a study of T-cell reconstitution after alpha-beta-depleted transplantation in children. Study observations and caveats: Hyperexpanded clones declined; after one year, newly produced T cells mostly supplied diversity. In patients about two months after transplant, alpha-beta T cells reportedly arose from several hundred expanded graft clones.

As it was prepared, the TCRbeta library received unique molecular identifiers. TCRdb recomputed calls from the PCR reads with MiXCR, one row per CDR3 protein. The table shows approximately 1,000,000 distinct CDR3 sequences, with around 30% occurring only once. Worth noting for this clonotype: As yet, its antigen is unknown.

This CDR3 has 13 residues. Deletions cut 6 bases from V and 5 bases from J, with 13 bases between. Germline CDR1 reads SQVTM; CDR2 reads ANQGSEA. This specimen was PBMCs, mostly from graft donor cells, taken 360 days after TCRalphabeta/CD19-depleted stem cell transplant. The receptor comes from a boy under two years old who had a stem cell transplant for SCID, so the T cells may come from the graft donor. The genes are TRBV29-1 and TRBJ1-4; possibly TRBD1 for D (5 bases). This CDR3 is CSVIGAGNEKLFF. The CDR3 nucleotides are TGCAGCGTGATCGGGGCAGGGAATGAAAAACTGTTTTTT.